The entry below describes one T cell receptor beta chain. The PCR used 60 Vbeta and 13 Jbeta primers. TCRdb's copy holds only in-frame clones and misses some; the assay was immunoSEQ multiplex PCR. The sample lists around 120,000 clones, over 70% occurring once. CDR3 length: 15 amino acids. The germline V gene encodes CDR1 SGHRS and CDR2 YFSETQ. V lost 3 bases to trimming and J lost 0 bases, with 9 bases between them. These data come from a study of cytomegalovirus exposure and HLA in healthy donors. The specimen sequenced was PBMCs. The rearrangement uses TRBV5-1 and TRBJ2-2, with D maybe TRBD2 (5 bases). This TCR came from a female donor in good health and CMV-seropositive. The CDR3 loop is CASSSGNANTGELFF. CDR3 nucleotide sequence: TGCGCCAGCAGCTCGGGAAACGCGAACACCGGGGAGCTGTTTTTT.